The 11 T cell receptor beta chains below all came from one sample that was sequenced in a study of shared clonotypes between healthy human individuals. Some clones are missing from TCRdb's copy, which holds only in-frame ones; the method was immunoSEQ multiplex PCR. Found here are 470,000 or so clones, roughly 80% of them singletons; the top ten hold about an eighth. Sequencing input: PBMCs. The receptors originated from a woman in her thirties or forties in good health. Some clones in this sample may be carry-over from other donors' samples.

To note about this clone: With only one base between it and a far larger clone, this is likely a read error. J is TRBJ1-2 and V is TRBV28; D remains unclear. The CDR3 extends over 15 amino acids. Germline V CDR1 and CDR2: MDHEN, SYDVKM. The CDR3 DNA reads TGTGCCAGCGGACTCGGAATACGAGCTAACTGTGGCTACACCTTC. Translated, it gives CASGLGIRANCGYTF.

This clone was observed many times. Additional DNA sequences in this sample encode the identical CDR3. CDR3: CSVRGAGEYNEQFF. CDR3 coding DNA: TGCAGCGTTCGAGGAGCGGGAGAGTACAATGAGCAGTTCTTC. The rearrangement links TRBV29-1 to TRBJ2-1, with 8 bases identical to TRBD2. V was pared by 5 bases and J by 4 bases, with 7 bases of the junction left unmatched. CDR3 size: 14 residues. Looked up from germline, CDR1 is SQVTM and CDR2 is ANQGSEA.

For this clone: This specimen includes other DNA sequences encoding the same CDR3. The chain carries TRBV20-1 and TRBJ1-1; D not certain. V lost 0 bases and J lost 6, with 5 bases in between. The CDR3 totals 11 residues. The V gene's germline CDR1 is DFQATT and CDR2 SNEGSKA (reference sequence). The CDR3 is CSARDNPEAFF. The DNA for the CDR3 is TGCAGTGCTAGAGATAACCCTGAAGCTTTCTTT.

The chain joins TRBV30 to TRBJ2-3; 11 nucleotides line up with TRBD1. This CDR3 spans 14 amino acids. Germline trimming cut 5 bases from V and 0 bases from J; bases unmatched to any gene: 1. From germline, CDR1 is GTSNPN and CDR2 SVGIG (reference sequence). The CDR3 nucleotides read TGTGCCTGGGGACAGGGGGCTAGCACAGATACGCAGTATTTT. Its translation is CAWGQGASTDTQYF.

This clone has only a few counts. The chain couples TRBV29-1 to TRBJ2-4, with 7 bases lining up with TRBD1. J gave up 6 bases and V 8 bases, and 4 bases lay outside the gene matches. Germline CDR1 reads SQVTM; CDR2 reads ANQGSEA. The CDR3 extends over 11 amino acids. CDR3 region: CSQRTGNIQYF. CDR3 bases: TGCAGCCAGCGGACAGGAAACATTCAGTACTTC. Combining the CDR3 with reference TRBV29-1 and TRBJ2-4 gives the whole variable domain SAVISQKPSRDICQRGTSLTIQCQVDSQVTMMFWYRQQPGQSLTLIATANQGSEATYESGFVIDKFPISRPNLTFSTLTVSNMSPEDSSIYLCSQRTGNIQYFGAGTRLSVL.

This chain joins TRBV28 and TRBJ2-5; D may be TRBD1 or TRBD2 (5 bases each). Germline CDR1 and CDR2: MDHEN and SYDVKM. V lost 2 bases and J lost 2, with 9 bases in between. The CDR3 runs 14 residues. The CDR3 DNA reads as TGTGCCAGCAGTTTAACGAGGGGACAAGAGACCCAGTACTTC. It yields the protein CASSLTRGQETQYF.

The chain couples TRBV7-9 to TRBJ2-3; 8 bases line up with TRBD2. Unmatched junction bases numbered 4, after V lost 5 bases and J lost 0 bases. Germline values: CDR1 SEHNR, CDR2 FQNEAQ (reference sequence). The CDR3 is 15 amino acids. The CDR3 spells CASSQSGSSTDTQYF. CDR3 sequence (DNA): TGTGCCAGCAGCCAGAGCGGGAGTAGCACAGATACGCAGTATTTT.

The CDR3 DNA is TGTGCCAGCAGCGTAGGTGGGGATCCCAATCAGCCCCAGCATTTT. Translated: CASSVGGDPNQPQHF. The rearrangement uses TRBV9 and TRBJ1-5; D remains ambiguous. The CDR3 is 15 amino acids. Per germline, CDR1 SGDLS and CDR2 YYNGEE. Deletions cut 0 bases from V and 3 bases from J, with 10 bases between.

Details on this clone: A far more abundant clone sits one base away, making this likely a read error. The chain carries TRBV10-3 and TRBJ2-7, with 7 bases identical to TRBD2. The junction had 11 bases not matched to a gene; V was cut back by 0 bases and J by 6 bases. The CDR3 is made up of 16 amino acids. CDR1 and CDR2 from the germline V gene are ENHRY and SYGVKD. CDR3 amino acids: CAISESGYGGSSEQYF. DNA for the CDR3: TGTGCCATCAGTGAGTCGGGTTATGGCGGGAGTTCCGAGCAGTACTTC.

This rearrangement joins TRBV7-2 to TRBJ1-5; 8 bases are shared with TRBD1. Germline CDR1 SGHTA, CDR2 FQGNSA. The CDR3 length is 13 residues. J gave up 5 bases and V 5 bases, and 2 bases lay outside the gene matches. The CDR3 region has the DNA TGTGCCAGCAGCCCGACAGGGGATCAGCCCCAGCATTTT. As protein: CASSPTGDQPQHF.

The CDR3 coding sequence is TGTGCCAGCTATTTTGGAGCGGGAGCATCCTACAATGAGCAGTTCTTC. Translating gives CASYFGAGASYNEQFF. The rearrangement uses TRBV5-4 and TRBJ2-1, with 8 bases that match TRBD2. This CDR3 contains 16 residues. The V gene end was trimmed by 7 bases and the J gene end by 1 base; junction bases not matched to a gene: 10. Germline-derived CDR1 and CDR2 are SGHNT and YYREEE (reference sequence).